These 18 T cell receptor beta chains were sequenced from one sample in a study of T cell clusters in autoimmune cytopenias. Approximately 40,000 genome equivalents of blood DNA were amplified for TRB. Multiplex touch-down PCR amplified TRB using TRB-A and TRB-B pools in one tube. Each CDR3 protein gets one entry in TCRdb, which reprocessed the multiplex PCR reads and gives no DNA. This table lists about 3,300 distinct CDR3 sequences. The sequenced sample was peripheral blood. The receptors derive from a human donor with an autoimmune cytopenia or autoimmune hepatitis (not recorded which).

The CDR3 loop is CASSIEGLDSYEQYF. The chain couples TRBV19 to TRBJ2-7; TCRdb's D call of TRBD2 is untestable without DNA. Germline CDR1 and CDR2: LNHDA and SQIVND (reference sequence). The CDR3 loop spans 15 amino acids.

This clonotype registers medium-sized (0.01 to 0.1%) by frequency. The chain carries TRBV6-5 and TRBJ2-1; TCRdb's D call of TRBD2 is untestable without DNA. Germline assignment: CDR1 MNHEY and CDR2 SVGAGI. The CDR3 is 18 residues long. The CDR3 sequence is CASSPRTSGTFYYNEQFF.

This clonotype is medium-sized (0.01 to 0.1%) by frequency. The chain employs TRBV12-3 or TRBV12-4 and TRBJ1-1. The CDR3 contains 12 residues. The CDR3 protein is CASSLGRAEAFF.

By frequency, this clonotype is medium-sized. The rearrangement uses TRBV29-1 and TRBJ1-1; with no DNA, the TCRdb D assignment of TRBD1 cannot be verified. Germline values: CDR1 SQVTM, CDR2 ANQGSEA. This CDR3 is built from 13 residues. This CDR3 reads CSVEVGQVPEAFF.

The V call is TRBV12-3 or TRBV12-4, the J call TRBJ2-5; lacking DNA, the TRBD2 call made by TCRdb goes unchecked. The CDR3 totals 19 residues. The CDR3: CASSFIVFRGGPREETQYF.

The V call is TRBV19, the J call TRBJ1-2; the TCRdb D gene call, TRBD1, has no DNA to confirm it. CDR1 LNHDA and CDR2 SQIVND come from the germline V gene (reference sequence). CDR3 length: 17 amino acids. CDR3 residues: CASSIRFRRTGDYGYTF.

This clonotype ranks as large in terms of frequency. V usage is TRBV29-1 and J usage is TRBJ2-7; with no DNA, the TCRdb D assignment of TRBD1 cannot be verified. In germline, CDR1 is SQVTM, CDR2 ANQGSEA. This CDR3 contains 14 residues. The CDR3 loop reads CSVVGTGQSYEQYF.

The J gene is TRBJ1-6, the V gene TRBV19. The CDR3 extends over 16 amino acids. Germline values: CDR1 LNHDA, CDR2 SQIVND (reference sequence). CDR3 residues: CASRDQRWEWNSPLHF. Supplemented by reference TRBV19 and TRBJ1-6, the full variable domain reads DGGITQSPKYLFRKEGQNVTLSCEQNLNHDAMYWYRQDPGQGLRLIYYSQIVNDFQKGDIAEGYSVSREKKESFPLTVTSAQKNPTAFYLCASRDQRWEWNSPLHFGNGTRLTVT.

This clonotype is classed as medium-sized by frequency. The chain combines TRBV6-5 with TRBJ1-2. This CDR3 spans 13 amino acids. Germline V gene lookup returns CDR1 MNHEY and CDR2 SVGAGI. The CDR3 here is CASSSLPNYGYTF.

This clonotype is called medium-sized based on its frequency. The chain's CDR3 is CASSLIATGRNEQFF. The chain employs TRBV5-4 and TRBJ2-1; TCRdb outputs TRBD1, but without DNA this stays unchecked. The CDR3 covers 15 residues. Germline V gives CDR1 SGHNT, CDR2 YYREEE (reference sequence).

CDR3 residues: CSVWGATDTEAFF. The rearrangement joins TRBV29-1 to TRBJ1-1; TCRdb's assignment of TRBD1 cannot be checked, as there is no DNA. The CDR3 has 13 amino acids. Germline V gene sequence: CDR1 SQVTM, CDR2 ANQGSEA.

Measured by frequency, this clonotype is medium-sized. This chain links TRBV5-4 with TRBJ2-2; no DNA is available, so the TRBD2 call from TCRdb remains unchecked. This CDR3 region has 16 residues. Germline CDR1 and CDR2: SGHNT and YYREEE (reference sequence). CDR3 residues: CASSPREGPNTGELFF.

The chain employs TRBV27 and TRBJ2-7. From germline, CDR1 is MNHEY and CDR2 SMNVEV (reference sequence). This CDR3 has 13 amino acids. CDR3: CASSARGLYEQYF.

This clonotype ranks as medium-sized in terms of frequency. The V call is TRBV12-3 or TRBV12-4, the J call TRBJ1-6. The CDR3 runs to 11 residues. CDR3 protein: CASSVGSPLHF.

This clonotype registers medium-sized by frequency. The J gene is TRBJ2-6, the V gene TRBV19; TCRdb's D call, TRBD1, is unchecked because there is no DNA. From germline, CDR1 is LNHDA and CDR2 SQIVND (reference sequence). This CDR3 has 19 residues. The CDR3 loop is CASSYTEGEDSFWANVLTF.

By frequency, this clonotype is medium-sized. V and J are TRBV29-1 and TRBJ2-5. The CDR3 length is 14 residues. Germline CDR1 and CDR2: SQVTM and ANQGSEA. CDR3 protein: CSVRIGFLQETQYF.

This clonotype shows up as medium-sized by frequency. This rearrangement joins TRBV6-6 to TRBJ2-5; the TCRdb D gene call, TRBD1, has no DNA to confirm it. Germline loops: CDR1 MNHNY, CDR2 SVGAGI (reference sequence). There are 13 residues in the CDR3. CDR3 protein: CASSRGWGETQYF.

This chain connects TRBV18 to TRBJ2-4; the TCRdb D gene call, TRBD2, has no DNA to confirm it. CDR1 KGHSH and CDR2 LQKENI come from the germline V gene. The CDR3 extends over 14 amino acids. This CDR3 is CASSPPGGGYIQYF.